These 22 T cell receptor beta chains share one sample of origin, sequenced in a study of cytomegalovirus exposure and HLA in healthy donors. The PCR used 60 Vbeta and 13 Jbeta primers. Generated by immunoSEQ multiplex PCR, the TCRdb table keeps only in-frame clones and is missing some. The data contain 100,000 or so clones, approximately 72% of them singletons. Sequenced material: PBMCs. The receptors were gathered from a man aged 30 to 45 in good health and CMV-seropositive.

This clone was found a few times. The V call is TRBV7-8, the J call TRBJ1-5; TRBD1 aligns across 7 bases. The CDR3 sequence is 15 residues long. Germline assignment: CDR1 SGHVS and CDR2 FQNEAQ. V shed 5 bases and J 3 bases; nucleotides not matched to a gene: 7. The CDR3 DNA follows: TGTGCCAGCAGCAAGTCGGGACAGATCAATCAGCCCCAGCATTTT. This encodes CASSKSGQINQPQHF.

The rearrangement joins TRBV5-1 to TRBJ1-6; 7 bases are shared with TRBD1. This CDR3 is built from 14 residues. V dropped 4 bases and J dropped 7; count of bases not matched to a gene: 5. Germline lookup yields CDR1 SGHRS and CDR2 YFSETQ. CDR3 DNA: TGCGCCAGCAGCAGACAGGGAGAGAATTCACCCCTCCACTTT. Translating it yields CASSRQGENSPLHF.

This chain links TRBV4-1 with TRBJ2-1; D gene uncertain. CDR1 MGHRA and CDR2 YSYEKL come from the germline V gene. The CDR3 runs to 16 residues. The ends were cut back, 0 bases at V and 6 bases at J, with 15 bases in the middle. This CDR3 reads CASSQDYGGLSNEQFF. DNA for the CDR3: TGCGCCAGCAGCCAAGATTATGGTGGCCTGTCCAATGAGCAGTTCTTC.

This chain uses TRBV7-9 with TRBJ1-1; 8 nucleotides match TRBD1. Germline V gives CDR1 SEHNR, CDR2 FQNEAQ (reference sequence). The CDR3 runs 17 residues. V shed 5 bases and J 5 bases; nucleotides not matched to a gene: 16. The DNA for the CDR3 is TGTGCCAGCAGCCGACAAACAGGGGGAGACTTCAGTACTGAAGCTTTCTTT. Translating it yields CASSRQTGGDFSTEAFF.

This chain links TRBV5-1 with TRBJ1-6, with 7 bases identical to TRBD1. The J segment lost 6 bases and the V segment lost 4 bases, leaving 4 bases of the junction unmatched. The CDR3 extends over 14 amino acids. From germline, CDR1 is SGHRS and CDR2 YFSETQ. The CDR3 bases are TGCGCCAGCAGCGACAGACAGGGTAATTCACCCCTCCACTTT. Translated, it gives CASSDRQGNSPLHF. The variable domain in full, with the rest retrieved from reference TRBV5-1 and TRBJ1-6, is KAGVTQTPRYLIKTRGQQVTLSCSPISGHRSVSWYQQTPGQGLQFLFEYFSETQRNKGNFPGRFSGRQFSNSRSEMNVSTLELGDSALYLCASSDRQGNSPLHFGNGTRLTVT.

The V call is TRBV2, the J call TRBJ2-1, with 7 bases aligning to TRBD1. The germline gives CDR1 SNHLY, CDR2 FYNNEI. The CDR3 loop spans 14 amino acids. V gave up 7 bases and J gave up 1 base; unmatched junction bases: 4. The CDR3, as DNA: TGTGCCAGCAAGGGGGACAGATCCTACAATGAGCAGTTCTTC. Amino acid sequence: CASKGDRSYNEQFF.

The CDR3 DNA is TGTGCCAGTAGTATAGCAGCGGGGGGATCAGATACGCAGTATTTT. Protein product: CASSIAAGGSDTQYF. This rearrangement joins TRBV19 to TRBJ2-3, with 9 bases lining up with TRBD2. Germline V gene data show CDR1 as LNHDA and CDR2 as SQIVND (reference sequence). This CDR3 contains 15 residues. With V trimmed by 1 base and J by 4 bases, 3 bases remained unmatched.

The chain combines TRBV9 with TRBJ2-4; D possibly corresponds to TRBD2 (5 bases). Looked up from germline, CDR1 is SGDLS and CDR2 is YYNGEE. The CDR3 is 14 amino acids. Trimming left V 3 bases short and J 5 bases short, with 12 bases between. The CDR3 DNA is TGTGCCAGCAGCGCTAGAGGGCTCGAAAACATTCAGTACTTC. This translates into CASSARGLENIQYF.

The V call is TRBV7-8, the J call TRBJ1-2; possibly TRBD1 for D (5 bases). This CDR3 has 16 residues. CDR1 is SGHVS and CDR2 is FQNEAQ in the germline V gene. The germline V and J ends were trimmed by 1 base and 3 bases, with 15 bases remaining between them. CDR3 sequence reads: CASSLGSGLGYYGYTF. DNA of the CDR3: TGTGCCAGCAGCTTAGGGTCAGGGCTCGGGTACTATGGCTACACCTTC.

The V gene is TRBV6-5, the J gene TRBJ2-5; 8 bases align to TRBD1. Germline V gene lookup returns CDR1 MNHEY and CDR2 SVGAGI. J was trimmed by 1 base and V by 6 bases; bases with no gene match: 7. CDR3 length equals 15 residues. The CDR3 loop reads CASRMGQAIQETQYF. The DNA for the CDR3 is TGTGCCAGCAGGATGGGACAGGCCATCCAAGAGACCCAGTACTTC.

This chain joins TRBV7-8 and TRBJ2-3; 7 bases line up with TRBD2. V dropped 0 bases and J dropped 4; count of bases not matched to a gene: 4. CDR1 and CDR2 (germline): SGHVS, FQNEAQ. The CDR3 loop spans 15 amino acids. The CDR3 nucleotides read TGTGCCAGCAGCTTAGCTCGGGCGGGGGCAGATACGCAGTATTTT. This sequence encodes CASSLARAGADTQYF.

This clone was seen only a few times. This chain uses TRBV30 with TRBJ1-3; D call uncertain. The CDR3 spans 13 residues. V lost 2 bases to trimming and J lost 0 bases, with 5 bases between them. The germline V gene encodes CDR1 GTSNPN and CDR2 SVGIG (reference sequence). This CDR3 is CAWSLVSGNTIYF. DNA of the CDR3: TGTGCCTGGAGTTTAGTCTCTGGAAACACCATATATTTT.

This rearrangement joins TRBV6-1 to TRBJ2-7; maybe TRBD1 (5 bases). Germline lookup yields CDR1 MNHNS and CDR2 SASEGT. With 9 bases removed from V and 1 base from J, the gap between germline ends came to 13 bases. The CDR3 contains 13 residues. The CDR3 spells CASSLRGSYEQYF. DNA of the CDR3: TGTGCCAGTAGTCTTAGGGGTTCCTACGAGCAGTACTTC.

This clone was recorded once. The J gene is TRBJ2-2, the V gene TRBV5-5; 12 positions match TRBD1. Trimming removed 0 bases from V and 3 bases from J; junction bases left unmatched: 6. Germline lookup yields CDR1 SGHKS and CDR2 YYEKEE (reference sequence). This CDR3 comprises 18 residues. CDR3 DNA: TGTGCCAGCAGCTTGGGAGGGACAGGGGGCGCGTACACCGGGGAGCTGTTTTTT. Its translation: CASSLGGTGGAYTGELFF.

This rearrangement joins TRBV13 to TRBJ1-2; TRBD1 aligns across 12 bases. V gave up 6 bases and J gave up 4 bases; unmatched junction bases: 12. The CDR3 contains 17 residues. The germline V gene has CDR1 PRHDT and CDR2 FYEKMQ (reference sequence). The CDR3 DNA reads TGTGCCAGCAGTTCAGACCGGGGGACAGGGGGCTCCTATGGCTACACCTTC. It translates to CASSSDRGTGGSYGYTF. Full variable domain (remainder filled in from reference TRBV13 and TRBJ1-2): AAGVIQSPRHLIKEKRETATLKCYPIPRHDTVYWYQQGPGQDPQFLISFYEKMQSDKGSIPDRFSAQQFSDYHSELNMSSLELGDSALYFCASSSDRGTGGSYGYTFGSGTRLTVV.

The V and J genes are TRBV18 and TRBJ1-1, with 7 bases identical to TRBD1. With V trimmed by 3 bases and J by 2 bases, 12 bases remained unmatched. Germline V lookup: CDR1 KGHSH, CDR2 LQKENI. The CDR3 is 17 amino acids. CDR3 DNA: TGTGCCAGCTCACCTCAACTTGGACAGGCGCCCAACACTGAAGCTTTCTTT. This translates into CASSPQLGQAPNTEAFF.

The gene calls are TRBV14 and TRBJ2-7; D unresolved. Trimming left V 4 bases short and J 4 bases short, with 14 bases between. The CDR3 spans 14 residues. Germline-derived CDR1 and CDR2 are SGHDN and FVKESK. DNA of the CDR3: TGTGCCAGCAGCCCGAGTGCTAGTCTGTACGAGCAGTACTTC. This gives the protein CASSPSASLYEQYF.

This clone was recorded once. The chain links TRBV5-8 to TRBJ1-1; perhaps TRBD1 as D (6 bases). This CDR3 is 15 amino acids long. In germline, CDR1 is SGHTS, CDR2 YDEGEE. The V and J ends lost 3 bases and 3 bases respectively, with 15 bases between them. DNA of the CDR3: TGTGCCAGCAGCTACGGACAGTTCGGGCACACTGAAGCTTTCTTT. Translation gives CASSYGQFGHTEAFF.

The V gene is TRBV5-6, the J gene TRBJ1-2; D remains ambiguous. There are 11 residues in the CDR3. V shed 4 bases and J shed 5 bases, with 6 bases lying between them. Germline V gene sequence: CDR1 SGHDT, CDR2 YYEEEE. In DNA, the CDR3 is TGTGCCAGCAGCCCGGGATATGGCTACACCTTC. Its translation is CASSPGYGYTF.

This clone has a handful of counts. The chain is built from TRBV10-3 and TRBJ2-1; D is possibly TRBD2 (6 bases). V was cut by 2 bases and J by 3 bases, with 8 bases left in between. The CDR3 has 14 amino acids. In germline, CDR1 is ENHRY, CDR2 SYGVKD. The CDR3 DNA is TGTGCCATCAGTGAGACTAGCCTCTACAATGAGCAGTTCTTC. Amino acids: CAISETSLYNEQFF.

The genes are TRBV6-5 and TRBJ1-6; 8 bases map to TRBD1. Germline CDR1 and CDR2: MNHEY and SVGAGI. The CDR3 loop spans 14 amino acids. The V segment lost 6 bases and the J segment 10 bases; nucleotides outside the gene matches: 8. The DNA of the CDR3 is TGTGCCAGCAGAACGGACAGGGCAGGGTCACCCCTCCACTTT. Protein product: CASRTDRAGSPLHF.

In DNA form, the CDR3 reads TGTGCCAGCAGACACCGGGACAGGGGCTACGAGCAGTACTTC. It yields the protein CASRHRDRGYEQYF. This rearrangement joins TRBV28 to TRBJ2-7, with 10 positions matching TRBD1. V was clipped by 6 bases and J by 3 bases; unmatched bases: 5. Germline V lookup: CDR1 MDHEN, CDR2 SYDVKM. The CDR3 extends over 14 amino acids.